This T cell receptor (beta chain) is drawn from a study of blood T cell repertoires in COVID-19. Across the whole study: Donors in the United States, Italy and Spain gave samples during acute or convalescent COVID-19. The cDNA or gDNA used as material had been derived from T cells, B-cell-depleted T cells, or PBMCs.

Authors' methods: From reference gene primer amplification, estimates of nucleated cell counts were derived. Generated by immunoSEQ multiplex PCR, the TCRdb table keeps only in-frame clones and is missing some. That table supplies the V and J calls and clone size; D and trimming were determined from the DNA. The table records 100,000 or so clones, 81% of them present only once. In its sample, this clone was seen many times. CDR3 length equals 14 residues. Losses at the gene ends were 6 bases for V and 4 bases for J; bases not matched to a gene: 5. Germline CDR1 and CDR2: SQVTM and ANQGSEA. V usage is TRBV29-1 and J usage is TRBJ2-1; TRBD2 agrees at 11 bases. The clonotype originates from a man aged 55 to 70 with acute or convalescent COVID-19. The sequencing sample was made of peripheral blood. CDR3 sequence: CSVATSGTYNEQFF. The CDR3 nucleotides read TGCAGCGTGGCGACTAGCGGGACATACAATGAGCAGTTCTTC.